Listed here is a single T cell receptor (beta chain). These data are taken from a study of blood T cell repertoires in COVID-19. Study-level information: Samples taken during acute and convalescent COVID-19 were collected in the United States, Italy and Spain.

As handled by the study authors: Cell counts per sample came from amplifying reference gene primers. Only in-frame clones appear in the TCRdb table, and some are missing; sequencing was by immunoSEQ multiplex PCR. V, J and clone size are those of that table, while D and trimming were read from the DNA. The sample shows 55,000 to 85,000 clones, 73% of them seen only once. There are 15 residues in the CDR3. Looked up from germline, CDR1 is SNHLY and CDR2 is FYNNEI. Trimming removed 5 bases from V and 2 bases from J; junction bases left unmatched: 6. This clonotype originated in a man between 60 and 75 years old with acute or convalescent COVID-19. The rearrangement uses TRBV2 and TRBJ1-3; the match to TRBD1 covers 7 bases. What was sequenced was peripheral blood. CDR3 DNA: TGTGCCAGCAGTATAGACAGGGTGGCTGGAAACACCATATATTTT. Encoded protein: CASSIDRVAGNTIYF.